The entry below describes one T cell receptor (beta chain). Its cognate antigen is unknown. This specimen belongs to a study of early T cells in non-severe SARS-CoV-2 infection. Study details: The study sequenced bulk RNA from unsorted whole blood, with chains unpaired.

Trimming took 5 bases from V and 4 from J; bases not matched to a gene: 14. This CDR3 region has 16 residues. The germline V gene has CDR1 SQVTM and CDR2 ANQGSEA. Individually, cDNA molecules had unique molecular identifiers attached to them. In TCRdb, the 5' RACE reads were re-called with MiXCR into one record per CDR3 protein. The sample records fewer than 100,000 distinct CDR3 sequences, approximately 13% being singletons. Study outcomes and limitations: Matching against VDJdb likely underestimated virus-specific expansions, favoring anti-spike CD8.

V and J are TRBV29-1 and TRBJ2-1; 7 bases are a match to TRBD2. The clonotype comes from an adult who was a healthcare worker with PCR-confirmed SARS-CoV-2 infection or an uninfected control (not recorded which). The sequenced sample was whole blood. DNA for the CDR3: TGCAGCGTTATTCCAGGGAGCGGGGAGAGTTACAATGAGCAGTTCTTC. Residues: CSVIPGSGESYNEQFF.